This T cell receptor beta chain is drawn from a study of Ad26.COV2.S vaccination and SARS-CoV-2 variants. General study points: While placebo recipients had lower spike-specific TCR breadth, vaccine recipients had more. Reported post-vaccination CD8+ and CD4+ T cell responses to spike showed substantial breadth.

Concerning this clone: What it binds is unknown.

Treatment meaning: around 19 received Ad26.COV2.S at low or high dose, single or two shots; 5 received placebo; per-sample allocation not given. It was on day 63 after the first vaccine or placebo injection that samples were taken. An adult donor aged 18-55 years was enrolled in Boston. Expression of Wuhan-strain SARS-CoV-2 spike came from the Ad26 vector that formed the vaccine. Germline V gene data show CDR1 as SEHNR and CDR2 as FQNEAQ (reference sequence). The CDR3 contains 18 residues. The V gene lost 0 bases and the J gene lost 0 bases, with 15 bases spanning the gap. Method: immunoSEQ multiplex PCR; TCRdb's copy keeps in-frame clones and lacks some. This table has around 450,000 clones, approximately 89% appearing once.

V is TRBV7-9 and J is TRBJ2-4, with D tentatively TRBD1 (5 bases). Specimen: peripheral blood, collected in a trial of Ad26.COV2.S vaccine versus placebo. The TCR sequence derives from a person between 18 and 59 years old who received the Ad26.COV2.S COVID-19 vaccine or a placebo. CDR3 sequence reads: CASSLAWQGPLAKNIQYF. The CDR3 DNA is TGTGCCAGCAGCTTAGCGTGGCAGGGCCCCCTAGCCAAAAACATTCAGTACTTC.